The 7 T cell receptor beta chains below come from one sample, sequenced in a study of T-cell memory formation after mild COVID-19. Each CDR3 protein gets one entry after TCRdb re-called the 5' RACE reads with MiXCR. There are 450,000 or so distinct CDR3 sequences in the sample; around 20% occur only once, and approximately 8.4% lies in the top ten. The sequenced material came from PBMCs or a T cell subset sorted from them (not recorded which). The source of these receptors is an adult woman who had mild COVID-19 (a few samples of this study predate the infection). Cell type and time point are not known.

This clonotype was seen a few times. The gene calls are TRBV18 and TRBJ2-2; D not resolved. Germline V gene lookup returns CDR1 KGHSH and CDR2 LQKENI. The ends were cut back, 3 bases at V and 9 bases at J, with 17 bases in the middle. The CDR3 runs 15 residues. CDR3 DNA: TGTGCCAGCTCACCCCCCGGGCGTTCAGGACGGGAGCTGTTTTTT. Residues: CASSPPGRSGRELFF.

This clonotype has at least ten counts. The chain combines TRBV9 with TRBJ1-1; 8 bases line up with TRBD1. The germline V gene has CDR1 SGDLS and CDR2 YYNGEE. V shed 1 base, J shed 3 bases, and the junction held 5 bases outside the gene matches. This CDR3 is built from 15 residues. CDR3 bases: TGTGCCAGCAGCGTACAGGGGGCAGGAGACACTGAAGCTTTCTTT. Translated: CASSVQGAGDTEAFF.

This clonotype was detected ten times or more. The rearrangement uses TRBV2 and TRBJ1-4; D is ambiguous. The CDR3 totals 12 residues. V lost 7 bases and J 1 base, leaving 4 bases between the germline ends. The germline gives CDR1 SNHLY, CDR2 FYNNEI. The CDR3 spells CASKGTNEKLFF. The CDR3 bases are TGTGCCAGCAAAGGAACTAATGAAAAACTGTTTTTT.

This chain links TRBV20-1 with TRBJ2-7; 10 bases are shared with TRBD1. The ends lost 3 bases at V and 5 bases at J; junction bases unmatched: 7. Germline lookup yields CDR1 DFQATT and CDR2 SNEGSKA (reference sequence). The CDR3 is 14 residues long. CDR3 protein: CSASGRQGANEQYF. The CDR3 DNA sequence: TGCAGTGCTAGTGGCCGACAGGGGGCAAACGAGCAGTACTTC.

This chain links TRBV5-1 with TRBJ1-6; perhaps TRBD1 as D (5 bases). The CDR3 is 14 residues long. Germline V gene data show CDR1 as SGHRS and CDR2 as YFSETQ. V gave up 4 bases and J gave up 5 bases, with 10 bases separating them. This CDR3 reads CASSPRGNNSPLHF. CDR3 sequence (DNA): TGCGCCAGCAGCCCCCGGGGGAATAATTCACCCCTCCACTTT.

This chain connects TRBV29-1 to TRBJ2-1; 7 bases are shared with TRBD2. Trimming removed 1 base from V and 0 bases from J; junction bases left unmatched: 3. The germline gives CDR1 SQVTM, CDR2 ANQGSEA. This CDR3 has 15 amino acids. CDR3 sequence reads: CSVEGREGSYNEQFF. The CDR3 bases are TGCAGCGTTGAAGGAAGGGAGGGCTCCTACAATGAGCAGTTCTTC.

As concerns this clonotype: A read error may account for a junction end that differs from germline. The rearrangement links TRBV4-1 to TRBJ1-1; maybe TRBD1 (5 bases). Per the germline V gene, CDR1 is MGHRA and CDR2 is YSYEKL. This CDR3 is built from 15 residues. CDR3 residues: CASSQEGVMKTEAFF. CDR3 coding DNA: TGCGCCAGCAGCCAAGAGGGGGTAATGAAGACTGAAGCTTTCTTT.